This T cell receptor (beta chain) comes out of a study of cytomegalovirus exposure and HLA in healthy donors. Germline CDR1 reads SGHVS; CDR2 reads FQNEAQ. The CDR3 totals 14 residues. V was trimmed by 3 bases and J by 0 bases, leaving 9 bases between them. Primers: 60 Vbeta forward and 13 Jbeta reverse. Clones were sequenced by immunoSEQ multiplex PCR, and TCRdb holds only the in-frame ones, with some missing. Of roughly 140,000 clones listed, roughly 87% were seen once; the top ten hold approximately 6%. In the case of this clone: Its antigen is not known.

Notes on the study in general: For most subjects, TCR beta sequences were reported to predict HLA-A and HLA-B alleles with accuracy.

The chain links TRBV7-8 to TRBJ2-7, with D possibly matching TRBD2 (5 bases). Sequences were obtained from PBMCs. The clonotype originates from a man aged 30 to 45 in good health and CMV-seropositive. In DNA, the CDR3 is TGTGCCAGCAGCTTCTCTCTAGCCTCCTACGAGCAGTACTTC. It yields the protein CASSFSLASYEQYF. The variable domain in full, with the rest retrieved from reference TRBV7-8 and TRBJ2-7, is GAGVSQSPRYKVAKRGQDVALRCDPISGHVSLFWYQQALGQGPEFLTYFQNEAQLDKSGLPSDRFFAERPEGSVSTLKIQRTQQEDSAVYLCASSFSLASYEQYFGPGTRLTVT.